A selection of T cell receptor beta chains follows, all from one sample in a study of cytomegalovirus exposure and HLA in healthy donors. Assay: immunoSEQ multiplex PCR; the TCRdb copy retains only in-frame clones and omits some. The data contain 40,000 or so clones, about 90% of them singletons. Material for sequencing was PBMCs. These receptors all stem from a woman in her thirties or forties in good health and CMV-seropositive. The CDR3 runs from the conserved cysteine through the conserved F or W. Each record gives: clone size, V gene, J gene, D gene, CDR3 protein, CDR3 DNA. D genes are given only for firm matches. The size of a clone is reported for some rows only, either as once, few or many, or as a class for expanded clones.

NA	TRBV19	TRBJ2-3	TRBD2	CASSMMGAGANTDTQYF	TGTGCCAGTAGTATGATGGGAGCGGGAGCCAACACAGATACGCAGTATTTT
NA	TRBV19	TRBJ1-2	NA	CASEDTGKLVGYTF	TGTGCCAGTGAAGATACCGGGAAATTAGTAGGCTACACCTTC
NA	TRBV10-3	TRBJ1-5	TRBD1	CAISERTGLDQPQHF	TGTGCCATCAGTGAGAGGACAGGGCTGGATCAGCCCCAGCATTTT
NA	TRBV4-2	TRBJ1-4	TRBD1	CASSQTGGSNEKLFF	TGTGCCAGCAGCCAAACAGGGGGCTCTAATGAAAAACTGTTTTTT
NA	TRBV9	TRBJ2-3	TRBD1	CASSPRTGTDTQYF	TGTGCCAGCAGCCCGAGGACAGGGACAGATACGCAGTATTTT
once	TRBV28	TRBJ2-7	TRBD2	CASSSTSGRIYEQYF	TGTGCCAGCAGCTCGACTAGCGGGAGGATCTACGAGCAGTACTTC
NA	TRBV14	TRBJ2-2	NA	CASSQVIGRYTGELFF	TGTGCCAGCAGCCAAGTTATTGGCAGGTACACCGGGGAGCTGTTTTTT
once	TRBV15	TRBJ1-2	TRBD1	CATSSRGTVFYGYTF	TGTGCCACCAGCTCCAGGGGGACAGTTTTTTATGGCTACACCTTC
NA	TRBV28	TRBJ2-1	TRBD2	CASSRRTSGVYNEQFF	TGTGCCAGCAGCCGCCGCACTAGCGGGGTCTACAATGAGCAGTTCTTC
NA	TRBV7-2	TRBJ2-1	TRBD2	CASSLSGWSVEQFF	TGTGCCAGCAGCCTTAGCGGGTGGAGCGTGGAGCAGTTCTTC
few	TRBV15	TRBJ1-4	NA	CATSRGGGSNEKLFF	TGTGCCACCAGCAGAGGAGGAGGTTCTAATGAAAAACTGTTTTTT
NA	TRBV19	TRBJ2-4	NA	CASSIEGRDWNIQYF	TGTGCCAGTAGTATAGAGGGCAGGGATTGGAACATTCAGTACTTC
NA	TRBV6-6	TRBJ1-1	NA	CASSHGLENTEAFF	TGTGCCAGCAGCCACGGACTGGAGAACACTGAAGCTTTCTTT
NA	TRBV28	TRBJ2-7	NA	CASSFLTAREQYF	TGTGCCAGCAGTTTTCTGACAGCACGCGAGCAGTACTTC
NA	TRBV7-8	TRBJ2-1	TRBD2	CASSSPASGGPSYNEQFF	TGTGCCAGCAGCTCCCCGGCCAGCGGGGGGCCATCCTACAATGAGCAGTTCTTC
NA	TRBV6-5	TRBJ2-1	TRBD2	CASRLAVGNEQFF	TGTGCCAGTCGACTAGCGGTTGGGAATGAGCAGTTCTTC
once	TRBV6-5	TRBJ1-1	NA	CASSEQVYTEAFF	TGTGCCAGCAGTGAACAGGTATACACTGAAGCTTTCTTT
once	TRBV4-1	TRBJ1-4	NA	CASSQGDTWGEKLFF	TGCGCCAGCAGCCAAGGGGACACCTGGGGTGAAAAACTGTTTTTT
NA	TRBV7-2	TRBJ2-1	TRBD2	CASRLRAGGPGNEQFF	TGTGCCAGCAGGCTTAGGGCGGGAGGGCCTGGTAATGAGCAGTTCTTC
NA	TRBV7-9	TRBJ2-2	TRBD2	CASKREAGTGELFF	TGTGCCAGCAAACGGGAGGCGGGCACCGGGGAGCTGTTTTTT
once	TRBV28	TRBJ2-5	NA	CASRGGGGQETQYF	TGTGCCAGCAGGGGGGGCGGGGGCCAAGAGACCCAGTACTTC
few	TRBV28	TRBJ1-1	TRBD1	CASKGTGPPMNTEAFF	TGTGCCAGCAAAGGGACAGGCCCCCCAATGAACACTGAAGCTTTCTTT
NA	TRBV18	TRBJ2-2	TRBD1	CASSPRRQGAWTGELFF	TGTGCCAGCTCACCGCGACGACAGGGTGCCTGGACCGGGGAGCTGTTTTTT
NA	TRBV5-1	TRBJ2-5	NA	CASSLDGSEKTQYF	TGCGCCAGCAGCTTGGATGGTAGCGAGAAGACCCAGTACTTC